One sample yielded the 3 T cell receptor beta chains listed below, sequenced in a study of T-cell reconstitution after alpha-beta-depleted transplantation in children. Unique molecular identifiers were used to barcode this TCRbeta library. TCRdb passed the PCR reads through MiXCR, listing each CDR3 protein once. The sample records 780,000 or so distinct CDR3 sequences, roughly 15% being singletons. This specimen was PBMCs, mostly from graft donor cells, taken 360 days after TCRalphabeta/CD19-depleted stem cell transplant. The receptor source for this set is a male patient younger than 18 who had a stem cell transplant for acute lymphoblastic leukemia, so the T cells may come from the graft donor.

This clonotype was picked up a small number of times. The chain recombines TRBV20-1 with TRBJ2-7; weak D call: TRBD1 (6 bases). Germline V gene data show CDR1 as DFQATT and CDR2 as SNEGSKA (reference sequence). CDR3 size: 14 residues. V was trimmed by 3 bases and J by 5 bases, leaving 17 bases between them. CDR3 residues: CSASGTRAYNEQYF. The CDR3 DNA is TGCAGTGCTAGCGGGACAAGGGCCTACAACGAGCAGTACTTC.

The chain couples TRBV12-3 or TRBV12-4 to TRBJ2-2, with D possibly matching TRBD2 (5 bases). The V end was cut by 3 bases, the J end by 5 bases, with 13 bases between. CDR3 length equals 15 residues. CDR3 protein: CASSFLTGWTGELFF. CDR3 nucleotide sequence: TGTGCCAGCAGTTTTTTAACGGGATGGACCGGGGAGCTGTTTTTT.

V gene TRBV12-3 or TRBV12-4 combines with J gene TRBJ1-3; 9 nucleotides agree with TRBD1. J gave up 3 bases and V 2 bases, and 5 bases lay outside the gene matches. CDR3 length: 16 residues. Here the CDR3 reads CASSLRQGVFGNTIYF. The CDR3 coding sequence is TGTGCCAGCAGTTTAAGACAGGGGGTCTTTGGAAACACCATATATTTT.